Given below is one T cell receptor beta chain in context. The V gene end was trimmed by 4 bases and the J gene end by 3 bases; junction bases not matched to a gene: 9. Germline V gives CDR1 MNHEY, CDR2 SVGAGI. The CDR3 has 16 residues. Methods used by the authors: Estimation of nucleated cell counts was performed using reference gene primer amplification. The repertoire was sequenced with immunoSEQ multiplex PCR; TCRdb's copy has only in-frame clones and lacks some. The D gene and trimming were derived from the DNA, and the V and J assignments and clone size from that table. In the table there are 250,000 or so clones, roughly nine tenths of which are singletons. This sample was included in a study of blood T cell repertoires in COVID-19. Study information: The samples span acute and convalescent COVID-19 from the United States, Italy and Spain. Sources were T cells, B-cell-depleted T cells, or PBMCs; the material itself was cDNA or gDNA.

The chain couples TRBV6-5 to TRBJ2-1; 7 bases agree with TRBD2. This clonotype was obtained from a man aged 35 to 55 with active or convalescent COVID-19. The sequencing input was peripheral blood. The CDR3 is CASSSRSGSLYNEQFF. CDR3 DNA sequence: TGTGCCAGCAGTTCCCGTAGCGGGTCCCTCTACAATGAGCAGTTCTTC.